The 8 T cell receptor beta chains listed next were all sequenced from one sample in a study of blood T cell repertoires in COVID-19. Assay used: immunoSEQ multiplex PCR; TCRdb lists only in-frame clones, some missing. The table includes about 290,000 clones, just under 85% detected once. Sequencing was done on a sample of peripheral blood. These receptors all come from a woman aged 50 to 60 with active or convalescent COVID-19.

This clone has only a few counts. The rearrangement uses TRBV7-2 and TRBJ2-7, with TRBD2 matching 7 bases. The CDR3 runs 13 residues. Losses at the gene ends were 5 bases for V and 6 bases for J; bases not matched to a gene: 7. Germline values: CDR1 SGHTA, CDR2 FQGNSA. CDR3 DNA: TGTGCCAGCAGCCCCCGGTGGGAGGGCGAGCAGTACTTC. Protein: CASSPRWEGEQYF.

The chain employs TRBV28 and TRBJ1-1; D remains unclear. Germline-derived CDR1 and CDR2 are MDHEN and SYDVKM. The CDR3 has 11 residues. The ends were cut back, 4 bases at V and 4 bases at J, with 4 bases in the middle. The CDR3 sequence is CASSWSTEAFF. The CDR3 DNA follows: TGTGCCAGCAGTTGGAGCACTGAAGCTTTCTTT.

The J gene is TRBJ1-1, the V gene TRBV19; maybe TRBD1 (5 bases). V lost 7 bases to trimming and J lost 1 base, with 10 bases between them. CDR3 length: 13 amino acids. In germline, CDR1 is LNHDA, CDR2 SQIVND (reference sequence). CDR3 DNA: TGTGCCAGTACCCAGACAGAGAACACTGAAGCTTTCTTT. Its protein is CASTQTENTEAFF.

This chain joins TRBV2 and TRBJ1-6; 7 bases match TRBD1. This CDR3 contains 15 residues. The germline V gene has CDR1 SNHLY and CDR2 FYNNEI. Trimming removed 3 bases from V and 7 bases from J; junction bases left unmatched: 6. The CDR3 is CASSDYGQENSPLHF. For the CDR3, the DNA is TGTGCCAGCAGTGATTATGGACAGGAAAATTCACCCCTCCACTTT.

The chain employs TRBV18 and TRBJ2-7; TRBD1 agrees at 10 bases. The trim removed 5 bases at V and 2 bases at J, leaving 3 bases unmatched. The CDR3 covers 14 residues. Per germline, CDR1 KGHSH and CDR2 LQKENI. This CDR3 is CASSEDRGAYEQYF. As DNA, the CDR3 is TGTGCCAGCTCAGAGGACAGGGGGGCCTACGAGCAGTACTTC.

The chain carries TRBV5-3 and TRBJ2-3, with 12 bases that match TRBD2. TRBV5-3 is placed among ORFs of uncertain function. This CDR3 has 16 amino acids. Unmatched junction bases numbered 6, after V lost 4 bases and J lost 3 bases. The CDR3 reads CARSRLAGDATDTQYF. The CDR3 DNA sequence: TGTGCCAGAAGCAGACTAGCGGGAGACGCTACAGATACGCAGTATTTT.

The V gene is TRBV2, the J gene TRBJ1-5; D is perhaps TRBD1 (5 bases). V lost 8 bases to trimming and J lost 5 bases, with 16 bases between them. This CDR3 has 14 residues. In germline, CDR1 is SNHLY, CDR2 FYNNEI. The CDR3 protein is CASRGRGVYQPQHF. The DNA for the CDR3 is TGTGCCAGCCGAGGGCGGGGGGTCTATCAGCCCCAGCATTTT.

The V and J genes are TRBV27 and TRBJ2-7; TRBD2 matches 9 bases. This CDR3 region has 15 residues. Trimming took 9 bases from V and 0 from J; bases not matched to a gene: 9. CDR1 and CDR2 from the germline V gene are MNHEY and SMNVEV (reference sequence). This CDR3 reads CAREDLSGSSYEQYF. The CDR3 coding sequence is TGTGCCAGAGAGGACCTTAGCGGGAGCTCCTACGAGCAGTACTTC.